One TCR beta chain is described in this entry. Trimming stripped 6 bases from V and 2 bases from J, with 8 bases between. The CDR3 is made up of 12 amino acids. These data originate in a study of blood T cell repertoires in COVID-19. The overall study: Specimens from acute and convalescent COVID-19 originated in the United States, Italy and Spain. T cells, B-cell-depleted T cells, or PBMCs provided the cDNA or gDNA that served as material.

In the original processing: The authors estimated nucleated cell counts from reference gene primer amplification. Generated by immunoSEQ multiplex PCR, the TCRdb table keeps only in-frame clones and is missing some. V and J calls plus clone size are reproduced from that table; the DNA served to infer D and trimming. The table lists some 270,000 clones, roughly 86% of them singletons. J is TRBJ2-7 and V is TRBV12-3 or TRBV12-4, with no clear D. This clonotype was sampled from a man in his forties with active or convalescent COVID-19. The sample was peripheral blood. The CDR3 loop is CASSPEAYEQYF. For the CDR3, the DNA is TGTGCCAGCAGCCCAGAAGCCTACGAGCAGTACTTC.